This TCR beta chain was retrieved from a study of blood T cell repertoires in COVID-19. Across the whole study: PBMCs, B-cell-depleted T cells, or T cells provided the cDNA or gDNA that made up the material.

Clones were sequenced by immunoSEQ multiplex PCR, and TCRdb holds only the in-frame ones, with some missing. The data contain about 330,000 clones, 87% of them seen just once; the ten biggest clones take up roughly 5.3%. This CDR3 has 8 residues. The V gene's germline CDR1 is LNHDA and CDR2 SQIVND (reference sequence). Trimming pared 6 bases from V and 14 bases from J, leaving 4 bases between. This chain joins TRBV19 and TRBJ1-4; D gene uncertain. The TCR originated in a woman in her thirties who had recovered from COVID-19. Sequences were obtained from PBMCs or T cells enriched from blood (not recorded which). CDR3 nucleotides: TGTGCCAGTAGGGGCCTGTTTTTT. It translates to CASRGLFF.